This T cell receptor (beta chain) was profiled in a study of chemoradiotherapy in HPV16-positive cancers. Study at large: Functional T-cell assays on a couple of HPV16-positive patients' cells defined candidate HPV-specific clones and common TCR motifs.

Findings and limits, study-wide: Non-HPV-specific T cells did not expand in tumors during treatment, whereas candidate HPV-specific clones and E7-related motifs did. In HPV16-positive patients, HPV-responsive T-cell expansion tracked better recurrence-free survival. Functional assays defining HPV-specific T cells used only two HPV16-positive patients.

Of note for this clone: The antigen is unknown.

Using immunoSEQ multiplex PCR, the repertoire was profiled, and TCRdb retains in-frame clones only, with some absent. The sample lists about 3,000 clones; around 70% were seen once. This TCR was recovered from a human donor with HPV-associated anogenital cancer. Collection of the sample occurred from a patient who underwent chemoradiotherapy.

The chain's CDR3 is CASSGGGGGTYNEQFF. CDR3 coding DNA: TGTGCCAGCAGCGGCGGGGGGGGAGGCACCTACAATGAGCAGTTCTTC. V and J are TRBV5-4 and TRBJ2-1, with 9 bases matching TRBD2. From germline, CDR1 is SGHNT and CDR2 YYREEE (reference sequence). With V trimmed by 4 bases and J by 2 bases, 7 bases remained unmatched. This CDR3 comprises 16 residues.